This passage covers 30 T cell receptor beta chains from one sample sequenced in a study of low-dose radiotherapy and immunotherapy resistance in tumors. Time point reported: after trial treatment. Stated treatment: LDRT plus nivolumab, ipilimumab, low-dose cyclophosphamide and aspirin (RACIN trial). TRAV- and TRBV-specific primers, spanning alpha and beta chains, primed first-strand cDNA. TCRs were amplified for approximately 21 PCR cycles with a constant-region primer and V-primer adapter. MiXCR, applied by TCRdb to the reads, yields one record per CDR3 protein. The sample records about 97,000 distinct CDR3 sequences, about 20% being singletons. The sample was PBMCs, taken after low-dose radiotherapy plus immunotherapy. The source is a male donor with prostate cancer.

This clonotype was counted at least ten times. The rearrangement uses TRBV7-3 and TRBJ2-2; D not resolved. This CDR3 contains 14 residues. Per germline, CDR1 SGHTA and CDR2 FQGTGA. The V gene lost 0 bases and the J gene lost 4 bases, with 6 bases spanning the gap. The CDR3 DNA reads TGTGCCAGCAGCTTAACCCTGGCCACCGGGGAGCTGTTTTTT. Amino acid sequence: CASSLTLATGELFF.

This clonotype was recorded many times. V and J are TRBV12-3 or TRBV12-4 and TRBJ1-1; D call uncertain. V was shortened by 5 bases and J by 10 bases, with 20 bases between the two germline ends. CDR3 length: 14 amino acids. CDR3 residues: CASSLIAGRLAAFF. The CDR3 DNA follows: TGTGCCAGCAGTCTTATTGCCGGACGGCTCGCAGCTTTCTTT.

This clonotype was found many times. The gene calls are TRBV7-2 and TRBJ2-6, with D tentatively TRBD1 or TRBD2 (5 bases each). Per germline, CDR1 SGHTA and CDR2 FQGNSA. The CDR3 runs to 15 residues. With 4 bases removed from V and 3 bases from J, the gap between germline ends came to 10 bases. The DNA of the CDR3 is TGTGCCAGCAGCTCCGTGGGGGATGGGGCCAACGTCCTGACTTTC. This codes for CASSSVGDGANVLTF.

The gene calls are TRBV4-3 and TRBJ2-1; D gene unclear. The CDR3 has 12 amino acids. The V and J ends lost 0 bases and 11 bases respectively, with 8 bases between them. Germline V CDR1 and CDR2: LGHNA, YSLEER. CDR3 loop: CASSQDRLKQFF. DNA for the CDR3: TGCGCCAGCAGCCAAGATCGGCTAAAGCAGTTCTTC.

This clonotype appeared many times. The chain employs TRBV5-1 and TRBJ1-1; no clear D. The CDR3 contains 14 residues. Trimming took 4 bases from V and 4 from J, leaving 14 bases between them. The germline V gene has CDR1 SGHRS and CDR2 YFSETQ. The CDR3 nucleotides read TGCGCCAGCAGCGTTGGCTTGGACGGCACTGAAGCTTTCTTT. This translates into CASSVGLDGTEAFF.

This clonotype was seen many times. The V and J genes are TRBV5-1 and TRBJ2-1; 8 bases align to TRBD2. From germline, CDR1 is SGHRS and CDR2 YFSETQ. The CDR3 has 15 residues. Losses at the gene ends were 4 bases for V and 3 bases for J; bases not matched to a gene: 6. The CDR3 DNA reads TGCGCCAGCAGCCCTCGGGGGGGACTCTACAATGAGCAGTTCTTC. As protein: CASSPRGGLYNEQFF. Filled out from reference TRBV5-1 and TRBJ2-1, the complete variable domain reads KAGVTQTPRYLIKTRGQQVTLSCSPISGHRSVSWYQQTPGQGLQFLFEYFSETQRNKGNFPGRFSGRQFSNSRSEMNVSTLELGDSALYLCASSPRGGLYNEQFFGPGTRLTVL.

This clonotype was seen many times. Because the CDR3's place on the DNA is in doubt, the DNA is left out and the CDR3 is given as listed by TCRdb. The J gene is TRBJ1-2, the V gene TRBV9; no DNA check was done on the table's D call, TRBD1. Germline assignment: CDR1 SGDLS and CDR2 YYNGEE. The CDR3 extends over 12 residues, inclusive of both ends. This chain's CDR3 is CASSVAPGSPTF.

The sample holds many counts of this clonotype. This sequence joins TRBV5-5 and TRBJ2-5; TRBD2 agrees at 15 bases. The CDR3 is 16 amino acids. J gave up 4 bases and V 0 bases, and 1 base lay outside the gene matches. The germline V gene encodes CDR1 SGHKS and CDR2 YYEKEE (reference sequence). The CDR3 loop reads CASSLGTSGGAETQYF. The CDR3 DNA sequence: TGTGCCAGCAGCTTGGGGACTAGCGGGGGGGCAGAGACCCAGTACTTC.

The chain recombines TRBV5-1 with TRBJ2-6; D ambiguous. This CDR3 contains 13 residues. Trimming pared 4 bases from V and 8 bases from J, leaving 10 bases between. Looked up from germline, CDR1 is SGHRS and CDR2 is YFSETQ. Here the CDR3 reads CASSPRETNVLTF. CDR3 DNA: TGCGCCAGCAGCCCCAGAGAGACCAACGTCCTGACTTTC.

This clonotype came up many times. V usage is TRBV19 and J usage is TRBJ2-5; the D is unclear. V lost 7 bases and J lost 5, with 17 bases in between. Germline V gene lookup returns CDR1 LNHDA and CDR2 SQIVND (reference sequence). This CDR3 has 14 amino acids. This CDR3 is CASTPRTFGETQYF. Here the CDR3 DNA reads TGTGCCAGTACCCCCCGGACCTTTGGGGAGACCCAGTACTTC. Together with reference TRBV19 and TRBJ2-5, the CDR3 gives the full variable domain: DGGITQSPKYLFRKEGQNVTLSCEQNLNHDAMYWYRQDPGQGLRLIYYSQIVNDFQKGDIAEGYSVSREKKESFPLTVTSAQKNPTAFYLCASTPRTFGETQYFGPGTRLLVL.

Ten or more counts support this clonotype. V gene TRBV27 combines with J gene TRBJ1-5; D is unresolved. Germline CDR1 reads MNHEY; CDR2 reads SMNVEV (reference sequence). The CDR3 runs to 13 residues. The V and J ends lost 5 bases and 5 bases respectively, with 10 bases between them. The CDR3 here is CASSTSTDQPQHF. Written as DNA, the CDR3 is TGTGCCAGCAGTACCTCGACGGATCAGCCCCAGCATTTT.

Comments on this clonotype: The germline gene is not matched at one end of the junction; a read error may be the cause. V and J are TRBV7-2 and TRBJ2-7; possibly TRBD1 for D (5 bases). Per germline, CDR1 SGHTA and CDR2 FQGNSA. The CDR3 runs to 13 residues. In DNA form, the CDR3 reads TGTGCCAGCCGCTTACCACAGGCGGACGAGCAGTACTTC. This encodes CASRLPQADEQYF.

In this sample, this clonotype turned up many times. V gene TRBV5-5 combines with J gene TRBJ2-3, with 10 positions matching TRBD2. The CDR3 totals 17 residues. CDR1 and CDR2 (germline): SGHKS, YYEKEE (reference sequence). J gave up 5 bases and V 0 bases, and 9 bases lay outside the gene matches. The CDR3 region has the DNA TGTGCCAGCAGCTTGGCCGCCAGCGGGGGGGCCGTAGATACGCAGTATTTT. This codes for CASSLAASGGAVDTQYF.

At least ten counts were recorded for this clonotype. The J gene is TRBJ2-3, the V gene TRBV7-2, with D tentatively TRBD1 (6 bases). The CDR3 is made up of 12 amino acids. Germline V lookup: CDR1 SGHTA, CDR2 FQGNSA. Trimming stripped 8 bases from V and 0 bases from J, with 6 bases between. DNA of the CDR3: TGTGCCAGCGGGGGCAGCACAGATACGCAGTATTTT. Translated: CASGGSTDTQYF.

Note on this clonotype: This likely reflects a read error, since a far larger clone is one base away. The chain is built from TRBV6-2 or TRBV6-3 and TRBJ2-6; possible D gene TRBD2, 7 bases. The CDR3 has 16 amino acids. V was cut by 7 bases and J by 0 bases, with 13 bases left in between. Germline loops: CDR1 MNHEY, CDR2 SVGEGT. The DNA for the CDR3 is TGTGCCAGCAAGAGGGGGGGGTCCTCTGGGGCCAACGTCCTGACTTTC. The encoded protein is CASKRGGSSGANVLTF.

This clonotype has a count of ten or more. V is TRBV28 and J is TRBJ2-1; D gene uncertain. The germline gives CDR1 MDHEN, CDR2 SYDVKM. The CDR3 loop spans 12 amino acids. The V and J ends lost 5 bases and 6 bases respectively, with 8 bases between them. This CDR3 is CASSTNSNEQFF. The CDR3 DNA follows: TGTGCCAGCAGTACAAACAGCAATGAGCAGTTCTTC.

This clonotype was counted at least ten times. The chain is built from TRBV11-2 and TRBJ1-1; tentative D call: TRBD1 (5 bases). The CDR3 is 15 residues long. V lost 3 bases, J lost 1 base, and 12 bases lay in between. Germline assignment: CDR1 SGHAT and CDR2 FQNNGV. CDR3 sequence reads: CASSFSRAANTEAFF. The CDR3 DNA follows: TGTGCCAGCAGCTTTTCCAGGGCAGCGAACACTGAAGCTTTCTTT.

This clonotype was counted ten times or more. This chain uses TRBV7-2 with TRBJ2-2, with D hard to call. In germline, CDR1 is SGHTA, CDR2 FQGNSA. The CDR3 is made up of 13 amino acids. Trimming shortened V by 2 bases and J by 1 base, and 2 bases separated the two germline ends. CDR3 protein: CASSLRNTGELFF. The CDR3 DNA follows: TGTGCCAGCAGCTTACGGAACACCGGGGAGCTGTTTTTT.

The chain is built from TRBV6-2 or TRBV6-3 and TRBJ2-7; D remains unclear. Trimming removed 8 bases from V and 4 bases from J, with 24 bases in between. Looked up from germline, CDR1 is MNHEY and CDR2 is SVGEGT. The CDR3 spans 16 residues. CDR3 bases: TGTGCCAGCCGTTGTGGATCACACTCTCCTCTTTACGAGCAGTACTTC. This codes for CASRCGSHSPLYEQYF.

In this sample, this clonotype turned up many times. V usage is TRBV6-2 or TRBV6-3 and J usage is TRBJ2-3, with unresolved D. The germline CDR1 and CDR2 sequences are MNHEY and SVGEGT. The CDR3 contains 14 residues. Trimming removed 5 bases from V and 8 bases from J, with 17 bases in between. The CDR3 nucleotides read TGTGCCAGCAGTGACCCAGACCCGGCAGGTACGCAGTATTTT. Translating it yields CASSDPDPAGTQYF.

This clonotype was seen ten or more times. The chain links TRBV18 to TRBJ1-1, with D tentatively TRBD1 (6 bases). The CDR3 has 14 amino acids. Germline values: CDR1 KGHSH, CDR2 LQKENI. Trimming shortened V by 2 bases and J by 4 bases, and 11 bases separated the two germline ends. The CDR3 loop is CASSPLGGITEAFF. For the CDR3, the DNA is TGTGCCAGCTCACCATTAGGGGGGATCACTGAAGCTTTCTTT.

In this sample, this clonotype turned up many times. The gene calls are TRBV7-9 and TRBJ2-2; D gene uncertain. The CDR3 runs to 14 residues. Trimming left V 2 bases short and J 7 bases short, with 11 bases between. Looked up from germline, CDR1 is SEHNR and CDR2 is FQNEAQ (reference sequence). CDR3 sequence reads: CASSLTTLSGELFF. The CDR3 nucleotides read TGTGCCAGCAGCTTAACGACCCTGAGCGGGGAGCTGTTTTTT.

The sample holds many counts of this clonotype. The J gene is TRBJ2-7, the V gene TRBV15, with TRBD1 matching over 7 bases. V lost 5 bases to trimming and J lost 2 bases; unmatched junction nucleotides: 9. The germline gives CDR1 LNHNV, CDR2 YYDKDF (reference sequence). The CDR3 contains 15 residues. CDR3: CATSPRDRSAYEQYF. The CDR3 nucleotides read TGTGCCACCAGCCCGAGGGACAGAAGCGCCTACGAGCAGTACTTC.

This clonotype was detected ten times or more. The CDR3 reads CASSLGTGGEPRYTQYF. For the CDR3, the DNA is TGTGCCAGCAGCCTGGGGACAGGGGGCGAGCCTCGGTATACGCAGTATTTT. This sequence joins TRBV7-9 and TRBJ2-3; 12 nucleotides agree with TRBD1. This CDR3 has 17 amino acids. The trim removed 5 bases at V and 7 bases at J, leaving 13 bases unmatched. Germline V gene lookup returns CDR1 SEHNR and CDR2 FQNEAQ (reference sequence).

This clonotype came up many times. The CDR3 region has the DNA TGTGCCAGCAGGCCAGGGGCTGGAAACACCATATATTTT. Protein: CASRPGAGNTIYF. The chain couples TRBV12-3 or TRBV12-4 to TRBJ1-3, with a weak D call TRBD1 (6 bases). Trimming removed 6 bases at V and 2 bases at J, with 8 bases between. There are 13 residues in the CDR3.

This clonotype appeared many times. At one of its ends the junction is not consistent with the germline gene, which may arise from a read error. The rearrangement uses TRBV29-1 and TRBJ1-4, with D tentatively TRBD1 (5 bases). Germline lookup yields CDR1 SQVTM and CDR2 ANQGSEA. This CDR3 has 11 residues. The CDR3 DNA reads as TGTGCGTCCCGAGAGGGGGAAAAACTGTTTTTT. It translates to CASREGEKLFF.

This clonotype was observed at least ten times. The chain joins TRBV11-2 to TRBJ2-5; no reliable D call. The germline V gene encodes CDR1 SGHAT and CDR2 FQNNGV. Trimming removed 1 base at V and 4 bases at J, with 7 bases between. The CDR3 is made up of 13 amino acids. The CDR3 DNA reads TGTGCCAGCAGCTTAGTATTCGGAGAGACCCAGTACTTC. Amino acids: CASSLVFGETQYF.

This clonotype was counted ten times or more. J is TRBJ2-2 and V is TRBV7-6; TRBD1 matches 9 bases. CDR1 and CDR2 from the germline V gene are SGHVS and FNYEAQ. The CDR3 is made up of 18 amino acids. With 0 bases clipped from V and 4 bases from J, the junction kept 9 bases outside the gene matches. Here the CDR3 reads CASSLAPPGQGTTGELFF. The CDR3, as DNA: TGTGCCAGCAGCTTAGCACCTCCGGGACAGGGTACCACCGGGGAGCTGTTTTTT.

This clonotype was picked up many times. The V call is TRBV6-2 or TRBV6-3, the J call TRBJ2-1; D ambiguous. The CDR3 covers 13 residues. Germline lookup yields CDR1 MNHEY and CDR2 SVGEGT. Deletions cut 8 bases from V and 6 bases from J, with 14 bases between. CDR3 in amino acids: CASCQGEPNEQFF. The CDR3 bases are TGTGCCAGCTGCCAAGGCGAGCCCAATGAGCAGTTCTTC.

This clonotype was recorded only once. The junction departs from germline at one end; a sequencing error may be responsible. This chain connects TRBV6-1 to TRBJ1-1; no definite D call. This CDR3 spans 12 amino acids. Germline V gene data show CDR1 as MNHNS and CDR2 as SASEGT. DNA of the CDR3: TGTGCCAGCAGTGAAATAGGGTTACAGTCCCGCTTT. Translation gives CASSEIGLQSRF.